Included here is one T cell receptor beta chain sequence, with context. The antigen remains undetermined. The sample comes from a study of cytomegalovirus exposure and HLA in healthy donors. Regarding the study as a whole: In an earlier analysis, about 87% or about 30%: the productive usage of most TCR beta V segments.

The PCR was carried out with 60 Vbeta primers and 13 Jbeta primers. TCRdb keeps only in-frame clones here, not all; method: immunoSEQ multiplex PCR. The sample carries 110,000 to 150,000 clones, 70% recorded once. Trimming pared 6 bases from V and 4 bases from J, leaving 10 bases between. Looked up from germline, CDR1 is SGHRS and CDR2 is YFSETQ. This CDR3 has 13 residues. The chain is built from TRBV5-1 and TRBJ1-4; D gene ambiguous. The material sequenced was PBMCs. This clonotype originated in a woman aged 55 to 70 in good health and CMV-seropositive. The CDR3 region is CASTAEVNEKLFF. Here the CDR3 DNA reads TGCGCCAGCACGGCGGAGGTTAATGAAAAACTGTTTTTT.